This TCR beta chain was recorded in a study of shared T cell receptors in the human thymus. This CDR3 contains 19 residues. With 2 bases removed from V and 8 bases from J, the gap between germline ends came to 30 bases. Per germline, CDR1 MDHEN and CDR2 SYDVKM. Sequencing was performed with immunoSEQ multiplex PCR; in TCRdb, only in-frame clones are kept and a portion is missing. The data contain roughly 560,000 clones, approximately 78% of them singletons. The same sample was also studied in work on human thymus T cells. From that second work: Thymic samples were excised during corrective heart operations. Repertoires from thymus and blood appeared to show biased V and J gene usage. Overlap was high between thymic repertoires from unrelated individuals, as reported in related research.

The rearrangement uses TRBV28 and TRBJ1-2, with D perhaps matching TRBD1 (6 bases). This receptor was taken from a boy less than two years old with a congenital heart defect. The sequenced material came from thymocytes. DNA of the CDR3: TGTGCCAGCAGTTTAAAGACCCCGGGACATCAAACCCTAACTGGGGGCTACACCTTC. Translating it yields CASSLKTPGHQTLTGGYTF.